This TCR beta chain was captured by sequencing in a study of tumor-infiltrating lymphocytes in primary liver carcinoma. Study summary: Sample yields, roughly 3.5 to 7.13 million productive TCRbeta reads, were similar across the tissue types.

This clonotype was recorded once. The junction departs from germline at one end; a sequencing error may be responsible. With a constant-region primer, TCR beta cDNA was made from 400 to 550 ng of total RNA. For TCR beta, libraries were produced by three nested multiplex PCR rounds using slightly modified ARM-PCR. Running roughly 10 cycles apiece, the first two PCR rounds relied on TRBV1-TRBV30 forward primers together with a C-beta reverse primer. In TCRdb, the multiplex PCR reads were re-called with MiXCR into one record per CDR3 protein. The sample shows some 190,000 distinct CDR3 sequences, 50% to 75% of them seen only once. CDR1 and CDR2 (germline): PRHDT, FYEKMQ (reference sequence). The CDR3 consists of 14 residues. The source of the blood RNA was unsorted whole blood, and germline DNA was extracted as well.

V is TRBV13 and J is TRBJ2-7; no reliable D call. Sequencing was carried out using peripheral blood. This TCR was recovered from a man in his forties with primary liver carcinoma and hepatitis B virus infection. CDR3 sequence reads: CASSFNRAPYEQYF. The CDR3 nucleotides are TGTGCCAGCAGCTTTAACCGGGCCCCCTACGAGCAGTATTTC.